This TCR beta chain was identified in a study of a mutant IDH1 vaccine in newly diagnosed glioma. Looking at the study overall: Investigators started vaccination 4-6 weeks after radiotherapy alone, or with temozolomide cycles. The treated group averaged approximately 42 years old and was around 62% male, approximately 38% female. Study results and limitations: Pseudoprogression seemingly bore no relation to changes in top peripheral T cell clonotypes.

The CDR3 spans 14 residues. From germline, CDR1 is SGHNT and CDR2 YYREEE (reference sequence). The V end lost 4 bases, the J end lost 3 bases, and 10 bases lay between the germline ends. Documented time point: week 47, end of study. All doses held 300 ug of mutant IDH1 20-mer peptide, with topical imiquimod. There were new WHO grade 3 or 4 astrocytomas in the donors, and these were IDH1-mutant and ATRX-lost. To note about this clone: Its antigen is not known.

Only in-frame clones appear in the TCRdb table, and some are missing; sequencing was by immunoSEQ multiplex PCR. The table has about 50,000 clones, about 79% seen once. Sequencing was performed on PBMCs, taken from a glioma patient whose treatment included an IDH1 peptide vaccine. This chain uses TRBV5-4 with TRBJ2-2, with D perhaps TRBD1 or TRBD2 (5 bases each). The origin of this receptor is a man aged 50 to 60 with glioma. DNA of the CDR3: TGTGCCAGCAGCCCGGGACGGGACACCGGGGAGCTGTTTTTT. This codes for CASSPGRDTGELFF.